This TCR beta chain is from a study of CD8 T cells in Susac syndrome. Reverse transcription of about 0.5 to 1 ug RNA was carried out with random hexamers. TCRdb re-called the immunoSEQ multiplex PCR reads through MiXCR, storing one row per CDR3 protein. The table shows about 300,000 distinct CDR3 sequences, with approximately 85% occurring only once. Sequencing targeted TCR beta in T cells from blood (CD8+ and CD4+). V dropped 3 bases and J dropped 0 bases, with 9 bases sitting between them. Germline V gene lookup returns CDR1 DFQATT and CDR2 SNEGSKA (reference sequence). This CDR3 region has 13 residues.

The sequence was obtained from a human donor with multiple sclerosis. Sequenced: CD8+ T cells from PBMCs. The chain couples TRBV20-1 to TRBJ2-7; unclear D gene. The CDR3, as DNA: TGCAGTGCTAGTCCGGAGACCTCCTACGAGCAGTACTTC. Encoded protein: CSASPETSYEQYF.